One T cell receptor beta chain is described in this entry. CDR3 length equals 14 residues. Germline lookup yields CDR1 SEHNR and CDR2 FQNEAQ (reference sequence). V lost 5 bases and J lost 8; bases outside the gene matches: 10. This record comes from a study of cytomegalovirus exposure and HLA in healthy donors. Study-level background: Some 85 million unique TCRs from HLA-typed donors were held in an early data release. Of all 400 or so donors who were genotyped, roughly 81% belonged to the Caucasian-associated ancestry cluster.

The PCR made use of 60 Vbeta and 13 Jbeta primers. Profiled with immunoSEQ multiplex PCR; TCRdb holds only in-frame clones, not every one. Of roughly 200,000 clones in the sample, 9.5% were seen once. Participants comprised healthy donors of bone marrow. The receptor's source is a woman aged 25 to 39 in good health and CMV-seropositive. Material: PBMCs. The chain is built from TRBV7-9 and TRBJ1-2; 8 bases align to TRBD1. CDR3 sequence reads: CASSRFQGARGYTF. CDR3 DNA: TGTGCCAGCAGCCGTTTTCAGGGGGCGCGGGGCTACACCTTC.